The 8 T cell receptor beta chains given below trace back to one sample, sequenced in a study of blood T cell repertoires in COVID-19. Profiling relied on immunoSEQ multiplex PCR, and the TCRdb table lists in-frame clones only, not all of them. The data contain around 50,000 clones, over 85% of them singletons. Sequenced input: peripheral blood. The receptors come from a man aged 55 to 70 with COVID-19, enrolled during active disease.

Written as DNA, the CDR3 is TGCGCCAGCAGCCAAGGGAAAGGAGGACAGGGGGCGAGGAACACTGAAGCTTTCTTT. Translated, it gives CASSQGKGGQGARNTEAFF. The chain couples TRBV4-1 to TRBJ1-1; 11 bases fit TRBD1. The trim removed 1 base at V and 1 base at J, leaving 11 bases unmatched. The CDR3 is 19 amino acids. The germline CDR1 and CDR2 sequences are MGHRA and YSYEKL.

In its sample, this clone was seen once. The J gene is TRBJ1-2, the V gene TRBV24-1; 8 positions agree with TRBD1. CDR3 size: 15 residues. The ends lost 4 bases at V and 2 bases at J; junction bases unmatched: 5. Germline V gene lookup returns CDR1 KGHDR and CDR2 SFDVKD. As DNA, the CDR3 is TGTGCCACCAGTGACAACAGGGGGGGAAACTATGGCTACACCTTC. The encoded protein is CATSDNRGGNYGYTF.

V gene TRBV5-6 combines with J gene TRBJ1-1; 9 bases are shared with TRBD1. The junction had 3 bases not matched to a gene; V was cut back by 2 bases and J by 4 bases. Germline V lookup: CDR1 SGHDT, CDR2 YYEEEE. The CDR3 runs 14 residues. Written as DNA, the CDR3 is TGTGCCAGCAGCTTACAGACAGGGGGCACTGAAGCTTTCTTT. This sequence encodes CASSLQTGGTEAFF. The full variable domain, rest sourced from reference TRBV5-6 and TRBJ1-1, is DAGVTQSPTHLIKTRGQQVTLRCSPKSGHDTVSWYQQALGQGPQFIFQYYEEEERQRGNFPDRFSGHQFPNYSSELNVNALLLGDSALYLCASSLQTGGTEAFFGQGTRLTVV.

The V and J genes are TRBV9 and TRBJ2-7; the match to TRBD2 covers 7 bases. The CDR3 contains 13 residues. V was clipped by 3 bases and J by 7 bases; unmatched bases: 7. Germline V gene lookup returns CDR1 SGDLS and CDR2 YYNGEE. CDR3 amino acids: CASSAEGAGEQYF. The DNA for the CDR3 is TGTGCCAGCAGCGCCGAGGGAGCGGGGGAGCAGTACTTC.

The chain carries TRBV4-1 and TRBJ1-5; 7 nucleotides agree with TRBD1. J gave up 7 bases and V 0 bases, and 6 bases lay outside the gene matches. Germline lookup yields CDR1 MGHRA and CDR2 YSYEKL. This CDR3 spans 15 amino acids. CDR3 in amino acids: CASSQDYRGQQPQHF. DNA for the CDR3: TGCGCCAGCAGCCAAGATTATAGGGGGCAACAGCCCCAGCATTTT.

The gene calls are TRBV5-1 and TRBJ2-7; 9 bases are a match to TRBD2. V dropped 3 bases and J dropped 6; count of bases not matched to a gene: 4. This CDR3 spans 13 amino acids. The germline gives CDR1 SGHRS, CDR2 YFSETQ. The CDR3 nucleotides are TGCGCCAGCAGCTGGGGACTAGCTTTCGAGCAGTACTTC. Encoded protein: CASSWGLAFEQYF.

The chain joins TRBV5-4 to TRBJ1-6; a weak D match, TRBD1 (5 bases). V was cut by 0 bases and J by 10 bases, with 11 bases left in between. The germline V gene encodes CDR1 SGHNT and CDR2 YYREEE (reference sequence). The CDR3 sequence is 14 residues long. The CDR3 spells CASSLDSGVSPLHF. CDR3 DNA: TGTGCCAGCAGCTTGGACTCGGGGGTATCACCCCTCCACTTT. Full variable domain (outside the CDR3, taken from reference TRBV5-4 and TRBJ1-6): ETGVTQSPTHLIKTRGQQVTLRCSSQSGHNTVSWYQQALGQGPQFIFQYYREEENGRGNFPPRFSGLQFPNYSSELNVNALELDDSALYLCASSLDSGVSPLHFGNGTRLTVT.

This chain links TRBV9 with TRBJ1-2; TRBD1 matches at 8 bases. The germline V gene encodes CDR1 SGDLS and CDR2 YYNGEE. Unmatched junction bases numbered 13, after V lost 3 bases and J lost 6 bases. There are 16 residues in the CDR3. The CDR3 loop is CASSETGDSILNGYTF. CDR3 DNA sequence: TGTGCCAGCAGCGAGACAGGGGATTCGATCCTCAATGGCTACACCTTC.